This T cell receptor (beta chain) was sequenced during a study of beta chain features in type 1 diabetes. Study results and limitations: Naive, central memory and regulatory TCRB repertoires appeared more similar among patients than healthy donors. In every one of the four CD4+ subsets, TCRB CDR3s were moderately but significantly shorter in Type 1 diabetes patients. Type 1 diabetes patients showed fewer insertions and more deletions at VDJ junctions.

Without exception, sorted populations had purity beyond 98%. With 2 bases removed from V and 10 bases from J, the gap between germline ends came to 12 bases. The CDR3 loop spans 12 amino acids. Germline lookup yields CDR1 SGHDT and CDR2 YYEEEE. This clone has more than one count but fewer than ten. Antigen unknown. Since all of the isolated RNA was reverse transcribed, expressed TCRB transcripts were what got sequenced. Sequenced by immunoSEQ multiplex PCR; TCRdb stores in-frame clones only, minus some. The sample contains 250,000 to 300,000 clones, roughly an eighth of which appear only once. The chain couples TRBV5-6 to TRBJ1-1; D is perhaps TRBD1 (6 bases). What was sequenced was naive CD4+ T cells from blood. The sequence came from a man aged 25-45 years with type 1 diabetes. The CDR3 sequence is CASSFRQAGAFF. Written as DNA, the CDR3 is TGTGCCAGCAGCTTTAGACAGGCTGGAGCTTTCTTT.